The 24 T cell receptor beta chains below were found in one sample sequenced in a study of Ad26.COV2.S vaccination and SARS-CoV-2 variants. As to treatment: 15 to 20 received Ad26.COV2.S at low or high dose, single or two shots; 5 received placebo; per-sample allocation not given. All samples were drawn on day 63, counting from the first vaccine or placebo injection. Using immunoSEQ multiplex PCR, the repertoire was profiled, and TCRdb retains in-frame clones only, with some absent. The sample holds roughly 410,000 clones, 83% seen once. Here the sequenced sample was peripheral blood, taken in a trial of Ad26.COV2.S vaccine versus placebo. These TCRs come from a person aged 18-60 years who received the Ad26.COV2.S COVID-19 vaccine or a placebo.

The chain links TRBV15 to TRBJ2-3, with D possibly TRBD1 on 5 matching bases. The CDR3 sequence is 13 residues long. Trimming cost V 0 bases and J 10 bases, with 11 bases left between them. In germline, CDR1 is LNHNV, CDR2 YYDKDF (reference sequence). In DNA, the CDR3 is TGTGCCACCAGCAGAGATCCGGCCAGGGCGCAGTATTTT. Translating gives CATSRDPARAQYF.

The chain carries TRBV7-2 and TRBJ2-3; D not certain. Germline loops: CDR1 SGHTA, CDR2 FQGNSA. V was cut by 1 base and J by 0 bases, with 8 bases left in between. The CDR3 is 15 amino acids. The CDR3 coding sequence is TGTGCCAGCAGCTTAGAAGGCCCTAGCACAGATACGCAGTATTTT. It is translated as CASSLEGPSTDTQYF.

The J gene is TRBJ2-7, the V gene TRBV19; possible D gene TRBD2, 6 bases. This CDR3 is 13 amino acids long. The germline gives CDR1 LNHDA, CDR2 SQIVND (reference sequence). V lost 7 bases and J lost 0, with 10 bases in between. CDR3 loop: CASTGDSSYEQYF. Here the CDR3 DNA reads TGTGCCAGTACGGGGGATTCCTCCTACGAGCAGTACTTC.

V is TRBV6-2 or TRBV6-3 and J is TRBJ2-7; 7 nucleotides align to TRBD1. The V and J ends lost 6 bases and 4 bases, in that order; junction bases with no gene match: 9. This CDR3 is built from 14 residues. Germline V gives CDR1 MNHEY, CDR2 SVGEGT. The CDR3 region is CASSPDRAPYEQYF. For the CDR3, the DNA is TGTGCCAGCAGCCCAGACAGGGCTCCTTACGAGCAGTACTTC.

This clone was picked up a small number of times. The V call is TRBV11-2, the J call TRBJ2-3; 13 nucleotides match TRBD2. The CDR3 totals 16 residues. Germline CDR1 reads SGHAT; CDR2 reads FQNNGV. V lost 5 bases to trimming and J lost 5 bases; unmatched junction nucleotides: 7. The chain's CDR3 is CASSHSTSGGQDTQYF. The CDR3 coding sequence is TGTGCCAGCAGCCACTCGACTAGCGGGGGGCAAGATACGCAGTATTTT.

Here the CDR3 reads CASRLTGVGEQYF. The CDR3, as DNA: TGTGCCAGCCGACTTACAGGGGTCGGCGAGCAGTACTTC. V and J are TRBV6-5 and TRBJ2-7, with TRBD1 identical over 7 bases. Germline loops: CDR1 MNHEY, CDR2 SVGAGI. V lost 8 bases, J lost 6 bases, and 10 bases stayed unmatched. This CDR3 spans 13 amino acids.

The chain is built from TRBV19 and TRBJ1-3; D is perhaps TRBD1 (5 bases). CDR1 LNHDA and CDR2 SQIVND come from the germline V gene (reference sequence). Trimming pared 6 bases from V and 5 bases from J, leaving 8 bases between. The CDR3 contains 12 residues. CDR3 sequence reads: CASRDIRNTIYF. The CDR3 DNA sequence: TGTGCCAGTAGGGACATAAGAAACACCATATATTTT.

The chain couples TRBV2 to TRBJ2-7, with 11 bases that match TRBD1. Germline-derived CDR1 and CDR2 are SNHLY and FYNNEI. This CDR3 is 14 amino acids long. The junction had 5 bases not matched to a gene; V was cut back by 8 bases and J by 2 bases. This chain's CDR3 is CASQGTGGPYEQYF. CDR3 DNA sequence: TGTGCCAGCCAAGGGACAGGGGGTCCCTACGAGCAGTACTTC. The full variable domain, rest sourced from reference TRBV2 and TRBJ2-7, is EPEVTQTPSHQVTQMGQEVILRCVPISNHLYFYWYRQILGQKVEFLVSFYNNEISEKSEIFDDQFSVERPDGSNFTLKIRSTKLEDSAMYFCASQGTGGPYEQYFGPGTRLTVT.

The chain joins TRBV27 to TRBJ2-5; perhaps D is TRBD1 or TRBD2 (5 bases each). The CDR3 contains 15 residues. Germline V CDR1 and CDR2: MNHEY, SMNVEV (reference sequence). V was trimmed by 3 bases and J by 5 bases, leaving 16 bases between them. CDR3 loop: CASSFGEGPGETQYF. In nucleotides, the CDR3 is TGTGCCAGCAGTTTCGGTGAGGGGCCGGGTGAGACCCAGTACTTC.

The genes are TRBV19 and TRBJ2-3; weak D call: TRBD2 (6 bases). V lost 1 base and J 6 bases, leaving 11 bases between the germline ends. The CDR3 has 14 amino acids. Germline CDR1 is LNHDA and CDR2 is SQIVND (reference sequence). CDR3 sequence: CASSIGSGGDTQYF. The CDR3 DNA follows: TGTGCCAGTAGTATAGGCTCAGGAGGGGATACGCAGTATTTT.

The sample holds one count of this clone. The chain links TRBV3-1 (or the pseudogene TRBV3-2) to TRBJ2-7, with TRBD2 identical over 10 bases. The CDR3 runs 15 residues. Looked up from germline, CDR1 is LGHDT and CDR2 is YNNKEL (reference sequence). J lost 5 bases, V lost 4 bases, and 8 bases had no gene match. Written as DNA, the CDR3 is TGTGCCAGCAGCCCTCCTAGCGGGAGCTTGGACGAGCAGTACTTC. Its protein is CASSPPSGSLDEQYF.

This clone was recorded once. The rearrangement joins TRBV7-9 to TRBJ2-7; 8 bases are shared with TRBD1. Losses at the gene ends were 7 bases for V and 6 bases for J; bases not matched to a gene: 11. Germline V gene lookup returns CDR1 SEHNR and CDR2 FQNEAQ (reference sequence). The CDR3 extends over 14 amino acids. CDR3 sequence reads: CASNRGQGAGEQYF. In DNA, the CDR3 is TGTGCCAGCAATAGGGGGCAGGGGGCAGGCGAGCAGTACTTC.

The chain uses TRBV9 and TRBJ1-5; D is undetermined. The CDR3 has 13 residues. In germline, CDR1 is SGDLS, CDR2 YYNGEE. Between the trimmed V and J ends, which lost 4 bases and 6 bases, there was a span of 11 bases. The CDR3 bases are TGTGCCAGCAGCTTTCGGCCAGGTCAGCCCCAGCATTTT. The encoded protein is CASSFRPGQPQHF.

This rearrangement joins TRBV5-1 to TRBJ1-2; possibly TRBD1 for D (5 bases). CDR3 length equals 12 residues. V gave up 5 bases and J gave up 2 bases, with 7 bases separating them. From germline, CDR1 is SGHRS and CDR2 YFSETQ. The CDR3 DNA is TGCGCCAGCAGGGGGACGAACTATGGCTACACCTTC. Its protein product is CASRGTNYGYTF.

This clone came up once. The genes are TRBV24-1 and TRBJ2-3, with 7 bases matching TRBD2. Germline CDR1 is KGHDR and CDR2 is SFDVKD. CDR3 length equals 14 residues. With 8 bases clipped from V and 6 bases from J, the junction kept 10 bases outside the gene matches. The CDR3 spells CATNERGGPDTQYF. Written as DNA, the CDR3 is TGTGCCACCAACGAGCGGGGAGGGCCGGATACGCAGTATTTT.

The chain has TRBV7-9 and TRBJ1-2; a weak D match, TRBD1 (6 bases). The V and J ends lost 5 bases and 2 bases respectively, with 15 bases between them. Germline V CDR1 and CDR2: SEHNR, FQNEAQ (reference sequence). The CDR3 contains 15 residues. CDR3 in amino acids: CASSPQGNQNYGYTF. The DNA for the CDR3 is TGTGCCAGCAGCCCACAGGGAAATCAAAACTATGGCTACACCTTC.

This chain connects TRBV11-2 to TRBJ1-6, with unresolved D. The germline gives CDR1 SGHAT, CDR2 FQNNGV. V was cut by 0 bases and J by 8 bases, with 5 bases left in between. The CDR3 is 13 residues long. CDR3 nucleotide sequence: TGTGCCAGCAGCTTAGAGGAGGATTCACCCCTCCACTTT. Translated: CASSLEEDSPLHF.

The gene calls are TRBV5-1 and TRBJ2-3; a possible D gene is TRBD2 (6 bases). This CDR3 contains 13 residues. The germline V gene has CDR1 SGHRS and CDR2 YFSETQ. Trimming shortened V by 6 bases and J by 3 bases, and 11 bases separated the two germline ends. CDR3 DNA: TGCGCCAGCACAATTGGGGGGACAGATACGCAGTATTTT. Protein: CASTIGGTDTQYF.

The chain employs TRBV15 and TRBJ1-4; 10 nucleotides align to TRBD1. Germline loops: CDR1 LNHNV, CDR2 YYDKDF (reference sequence). CDR3 length equals 16 residues. With V trimmed by 2 bases and J by 5 bases, 5 bases remained unmatched. CDR3 DNA sequence: TGTGCCACCAGCAGATTTGGACAGGGGGGGAATGAAAAACTGTTTTTT. This codes for CATSRFGQGGNEKLFF.

CDR3 protein: CASSYSPGLYEQYF. The DNA for the CDR3 is TGTGCCAGCAGTTACTCGCCAGGCCTCTACGAGCAGTACTTC. The chain joins TRBV6-5 to TRBJ2-7; D gene uncertain. The germline V gene has CDR1 MNHEY and CDR2 SVGAGI. The CDR3 has 14 amino acids. V lost 0 bases and J 3 bases, leaving 9 bases between the germline ends.

The V and J genes are TRBV6-5 and TRBJ2-3; D could derive from TRBD1 or TRBD2 (5 bases each). Germline lookup yields CDR1 MNHEY and CDR2 SVGAGI. This CDR3 comprises 13 residues. The ends were cut back, 11 bases at V and 2 bases at J, with 14 bases in the middle. CDR3 region: CAHRDGNTDTQYF. CDR3 in DNA: TGTGCCCATAGGGACGGTAACACAGATACGCAGTATTTT.

This clone was counted only a few times. This chain links TRBV9 with TRBJ1-5; 8 bases agree with TRBD1. CDR1 SGDLS and CDR2 YYNGEE come from the germline V gene. The CDR3 runs to 15 residues. With 4 bases clipped from V and 6 bases from J, the junction kept 9 bases outside the gene matches. CDR3 amino acids: CASSPDRGERQPQHF. CDR3 in DNA: TGTGCCAGCAGCCCCGACAGGGGAGAACGTCAGCCCCAGCATTTT.

The gene calls are TRBV19 and TRBJ1-1; D is undetermined. Trimming took 10 bases from V and 3 from J, leaving 15 bases between them. Germline V CDR1 and CDR2: LNHDA, SQIVND (reference sequence). The CDR3 spans 13 residues. DNA for the CDR3: TGTGCCACAGGCACACGTCCGGACACTGAAGCTTTCTTT. It codes for CATGTRPDTEAFF.

The chain links TRBV5-1 to TRBJ2-1; 13 nucleotides agree with TRBD2. Germline trimming cut 0 bases from V and 5 bases from J; bases unmatched to any gene: 5. CDR3 length: 17 amino acids. Germline V gene data show CDR1 as SGHRS and CDR2 as YFSETQ. Here the CDR3 reads CASSLVVGLAGDNEQFF. Here the CDR3 DNA reads TGCGCCAGCAGCTTGGTAGTCGGACTAGCGGGAGACAATGAGCAGTTCTTC.